This passage covers 9 T cell receptor beta chains from one sample sequenced in a study of blood T cell repertoires in COVID-19. This table comes from immunoSEQ multiplex PCR, and its TCRdb copy is limited to in-frame clones, with some not included. The sample shows 150,000 to 200,000 clones, 88% of them seen only once. Sequencing was carried out using peripheral blood. The receptors originated from a man in his forties or fifties who had recovered from COVID-19.

This clone showed up just once. V gene TRBV11-2 combines with J gene TRBJ2-7; tentatively, D is TRBD2 (5 bases). The CDR3 runs 17 residues. The germline V gene encodes CDR1 SGHAT and CDR2 FQNNGV. Deletions cut 6 bases from V and 3 bases from J, with 24 bases between. The CDR3 reads CASRLGTHGKLNYEQYF. CDR3 bases: TGTGCCAGCAGGTTGGGCACGCACGGGAAGCTAAACTACGAGCAGTACTTC.

V gene TRBV12-3 or TRBV12-4 combines with J gene TRBJ1-1; D not resolved. The CDR3 sequence is 13 residues long. V dropped 3 bases and J dropped 4 bases, with 9 bases sitting between them. The CDR3 spells CASSFWESTEAFF. As DNA, the CDR3 is TGTGCCAGCAGTTTTTGGGAGAGCACTGAAGCTTTCTTT.

The chain combines TRBV11-2 with TRBJ2-5; 10 bases match TRBD1. The CDR3 runs 15 residues. Germline V CDR1 and CDR2: SGHAT, FQNNGV. V was clipped by 5 bases and J by 2 bases; unmatched bases: 5. The DNA of the CDR3 is TGTGCCAGCAGCCTGGACAGGGGGAGGCAAGAGACCCAGTACTTC. This encodes CASSLDRGRQETQYF.

This clone occurred once. V gene TRBV10-2 combines with J gene TRBJ2-1; 13 nucleotides line up with TRBD2. The CDR3 extends over 15 amino acids. Germline lookup yields CDR1 WSHSY and CDR2 SAAADI. With V trimmed by 6 bases and J by 8 bases, 7 bases remained unmatched. This CDR3 is CASRPGTSGTDEQFF. Here the CDR3 DNA reads TGCGCCAGCAGGCCCGGGACTAGCGGGACCGATGAGCAGTTCTTC.

The chain employs TRBV4-2 and TRBJ1-2, with TRBD1 identical over 9 bases. The CDR3 has 15 residues. CDR1 and CDR2 from the germline V gene are LGHNA and YNFKEQ. Losses at the gene ends were 0 bases for V and 3 bases for J; bases not matched to a gene: 2. CDR3 amino acids: CASSQETGGYYGYTF. In nucleotides, the CDR3 is TGTGCCAGCAGCCAAGAAACAGGGGGCTACTATGGCTACACCTTC.

The chain uses TRBV27 and TRBJ1-1; 7 bases match TRBD1. The CDR3 runs to 15 residues. Trimming removed 6 bases from V and 4 bases from J; junction bases left unmatched: 11. Germline values: CDR1 MNHEY, CDR2 SMNVEV (reference sequence). This chain's CDR3 is CASRGQLLRGTEAFF. CDR3 nucleotides: TGTGCCAGCAGGGGACAGCTACTAAGGGGCACTGAAGCTTTCTTT.

The CDR3 DNA reads as TGTGCCAGCAGCGTAAGCGAAGATACGCAGTATTTT. Its translation: CASSVSEDTQYF. The chain couples TRBV9 to TRBJ2-3, with D unclear. This CDR3 region has 12 residues. From germline, CDR1 is SGDLS and CDR2 YYNGEE. V lost 1 base, J lost 5 bases, and 5 bases lay in between.

The gene calls are TRBV19 and TRBJ2-5, with D hard to call. Trimming stripped 5 bases from V and 0 bases from J, with 10 bases between. This CDR3 spans 14 amino acids. Germline values: CDR1 LNHDA, CDR2 SQIVND (reference sequence). The CDR3 region is CASSAARNQETQYF. CDR3 coding DNA: TGTGCCAGTAGTGCGGCGAGGAACCAAGAGACCCAGTACTTC. Looking up the rest from reference TRBV19 and TRBJ2-5 gives the full variable domain: DGGITQSPKYLFRKEGQNVTLSCEQNLNHDAMYWYRQDPGQGLRLIYYSQIVNDFQKGDIAEGYSVSREKKESFPLTVTSAQKNPTAFYLCASSAARNQETQYFGPGTRLLVL.

This chain connects TRBV9 to TRBJ1-3; 9 bases are a match to TRBD1. Germline CDR1 reads SGDLS; CDR2 reads YYNGEE. The length of the CDR3 is 15 residues. The junction had 9 bases not matched to a gene; V was cut back by 4 bases and J by 7 bases. Here the CDR3 DNA reads TGTGCCAGCAGCCCCGGGACAGGGCAAAGCAACACCATATATTTT. Its protein product is CASSPGTGQSNTIYF.